These 6 T cell receptor beta chains were all obtained from the same sample, sequenced in a study of blood T cell repertoires in COVID-19. Profiled with immunoSEQ multiplex PCR; TCRdb holds only in-frame clones, not every one. The table has about 210,000 clones, 75% to 90% seen once. Sequences were obtained from peripheral blood. These receptors originate from a man between 35 and 55 years old with acute or convalescent COVID-19.

Here the CDR3 DNA reads TGTGCCAGCAGGGCCGACAGGGGCGATGGCTACACCTTC. Residues: CASRADRGDGYTF. V and J are TRBV5-5 and TRBJ1-2, with 8 bases matching TRBD1. CDR1 SGHKS and CDR2 YYEKEE come from the germline V gene (reference sequence). Losses at the gene ends were 5 bases for V and 6 bases for J; bases not matched to a gene: 6. The CDR3 runs 13 residues.

The chain is built from TRBV7-2 and TRBJ1-2; 10 bases align to TRBD1. Germline CDR1 reads SGHTA; CDR2 reads FQGNSA. This CDR3 is 15 amino acids long. Trimming cost V 6 bases and J 5 bases; bases outside gene matches: 9. Written as DNA, the CDR3 is TGTGCCAGCAGATTCACCGGGACAGGGGTTTATGGCTACACCTTC. Its protein is CASRFTGTGVYGYTF.

The V gene is TRBV6-1, the J gene TRBJ1-3, with D possibly matching TRBD1 (5 bases). Trimming cost V 4 bases and J 4 bases, with 17 bases left between them. Germline CDR1 reads MNHNS; CDR2 reads SASEGT. The length of the CDR3 is 16 residues. The CDR3 nucleotides read TGTGCCAGCAGTGCTCCCGACAGAGCAGAGGGAAACACCATATATTTT. Residues: CASSAPDRAEGNTIYF.

The V and J genes are TRBV5-1 and TRBJ1-5; TRBD1 matches 9 bases. The V and J ends lost 4 bases and 0 bases, in that order; junction bases with no gene match: 2. The length of the CDR3 is 15 residues. CDR1 is SGHRS, CDR2 YFSETQ, per germline. The CDR3 here is CASSEQGASNQPQHF. The DNA of the CDR3 is TGCGCCAGCAGCGAACAGGGGGCTAGCAATCAGCCCCAGCATTTT.

V is TRBV9 and J is TRBJ1-3, with 10 bases that match TRBD1. The V and J ends lost 0 bases and 1 base, in that order; junction bases with no gene match: 13. Looked up from germline, CDR1 is SGDLS and CDR2 is YYNGEE. There are 20 residues in the CDR3. The CDR3 sequence: CASSVDPRPGTGVSGNTIYF. DNA of the CDR3: TGTGCCAGCAGCGTAGACCCCAGGCCCGGGACAGGGGTTTCTGGAAACACCATATATTTT.

This chain connects TRBV3-1 (or the pseudogene TRBV3-2) to TRBJ2-1; 12 nucleotides align to TRBD2. This CDR3 region has 15 residues. V lost 11 bases, J lost 3 bases, and 8 bases stayed unmatched. The germline V gene has CDR1 LGHDT and CDR2 YNNKEL (reference sequence). CDR3 amino acids: CAARTSGTHYNEQFF. CDR3 sequence (DNA): TGTGCCGCCAGGACTAGCGGGACCCACTACAATGAGCAGTTCTTC.